This TCR beta chain was identified in a study of identical twins. Study findings and constraints: There were fewer insertions in abundant cord blood beta clonotypes, but memory repertoires showed no such pattern.

This clonotype was counted only a few times. Antigen specificity is unknown. TCRdb re-called the 5' RACE reads with MiXCR, one entry per CDR3 protein. In the table there are hundreds of thousands of distinct CDR3 sequences, roughly 24% of which are singletons. The CDR3 runs to 13 residues. Trimming removed 5 bases at V and 9 bases at J, with 14 bases between. This same sample was also taken into another study, of T cells expressing NK-cell markers. As reported in that work: Sequenced donors, eight in total, included seven who were HCMV-seropositive and one who was seronegative. As a fraction of CD8+ T cells, dominant NKG2C+ clonotypes reached roughly 1.0-7.5% in six donors.

The gene calls are TRBV12-3 or TRBV12-4 and TRBJ2-1; D gene uncertain. Sequenced material: CD4+ T cells sorted from blood. The source is a woman aged 18-29 years in good health. Here the CDR3 DNA reads TGTGCCAGCAGTCCCCAGTCTCGCACTGAGCAGTTCTTC. Translating gives CASSPQSRTEQFF.